This TCR beta chain was retrieved from a study of PD-1 blockade in classical Hodgkin lymphoma. The assay was immunoSEQ multiplex PCR, and TCRdb's table has in-frame clones only and misses some. The table shows approximately 160,000 clones, with 78% occurring only once. Points from the study as a whole: Before treatment, complete responders showed about the same diversity as newly diagnosed patients.

This clone has a single count. What it recognizes is unknown. Trimming removed 2 bases from V and 5 bases from J; junction bases left unmatched: 5. This CDR3 region has 15 residues. Germline V gene data show CDR1 as ENHRY and CDR2 as SYGVKD. Each patient's relapse followed autologous stem cell transplantation, and brentuximab vedotin exposure varied. This receptor was taken from a human donor with classical Hodgkin lymphoma. The chain combines TRBV10-3 with TRBJ1-1; 10 positions match TRBD1. The specimen comprised peripheral blood mononuclear cells (PBMCs), sampled before the second cycle of nivolumab. CDR3 coding DNA: TGTGCCATCAGTGAGCCGACAGGGGGCAGGACTGAAGCTTTCTTT. This translates into CAISEPTGGRTEAFF.